These 16 T cell receptor beta chains were all obtained from the same sample, sequenced in a study of cytomegalovirus exposure and HLA in healthy donors. Vbeta (60) and Jbeta (13) primers were used in the PCR. Data came from immunoSEQ multiplex PCR; TCRdb stores just in-frame clones and leaves some out. The repertoire consists of roughly 230,000 clones, with 80% to 95% occurring once and the leading ten covering 1.5% to 2%. Source material: PBMCs. All receptors derive from a girl under 10 years old in good health and CMV-seronegative.

This clone was seen just once. The rearrangement joins TRBV19 to TRBJ1-6; 9 bases agree with TRBD1. Trimming at V came to 8 bases and at J to 8 bases, leaving 10 bases not matched to a gene. Germline CDR1 is LNHDA and CDR2 is SQIVND (reference sequence). The CDR3 loop spans 15 amino acids. The CDR3 nucleotides read TGTGCCAGTCGACAGGGGGGAACTATTGATTCACCCCTCCACTTT. It specifies CASRQGGTIDSPLHF.

This rearrangement joins TRBV14 to TRBJ1-1; D remains unclear. This CDR3 has 15 amino acids. The germline CDR1 and CDR2 sequences are SGHDN and FVKESK. V gave up 3 bases and J gave up 1 base, with 12 bases separating them. CDR3 nucleotides: TGTGCCAGCAGCCAGGGCCCCGGGGAGAACACTGAAGCTTTCTTT. This codes for CASSQGPGENTEAFF.

This sequence joins TRBV2 and TRBJ2-7; D gene unclear. Germline V CDR1 and CDR2: SNHLY, FYNNEI. The CDR3 spans 11 residues. V lost 6 bases and J lost 3, with 6 bases in between. In DNA form, the CDR3 reads TGTGCCAGCAGCTTGTACTACGAGCAGTACTTC. Protein sequence: CASSLYYEQYF.

The genes are TRBV15 and TRBJ1-2, with TRBD1 matching 9 bases. In germline, CDR1 is LNHNV, CDR2 YYDKDF (reference sequence). The CDR3 contains 16 residues. V lost 4 bases to trimming and J lost 3 bases; unmatched junction nucleotides: 9. This CDR3 is CATSTGTGRVYYGYTF. In DNA form, the CDR3 reads TGTGCCACCAGCACTGGGACAGGGCGGGTATACTATGGCTACACCTTC. Looking up the rest from reference TRBV15 and TRBJ1-2 gives the full variable domain: DAMVIQNPRYQVTQFGKPVTLSCSQTLNHNVMYWYQQKSSQAPKLLFHYYDKDFNNEADTPDNFQSRRPNTSFCFLDIRSPGLGDTAMYLCATSTGTGRVYYGYTFGSGTRLTVV.

The chain joins TRBV5-1 to TRBJ2-1, with 11 positions matching TRBD2. V lost 2 bases to trimming and J lost 5 bases; unmatched junction nucleotides: 3. This CDR3 contains 15 residues. Germline CDR1 and CDR2: SGHRS and YFSETQ. The CDR3 reads CASSLGTSGNNEQFF. The CDR3 coding sequence is TGCGCCAGCAGCTTAGGGACTAGCGGAAACAATGAGCAGTTCTTC. The full variable domain, rest sourced from reference TRBV5-1 and TRBJ2-1, is KAGVTQTPRYLIKTRGQQVTLSCSPISGHRSVSWYQQTPGQGLQFLFEYFSETQRNKGNFPGRFSGRQFSNSRSEMNVSTLELGDSALYLCASSLGTSGNNEQFFGPGTRLTVL.

The genes are TRBV30 and TRBJ1-4; maybe TRBD1 (5 bases). V was cut by 4 bases and J by 7 bases, with 10 bases left in between. The CDR3 covers 12 residues. CDR1 and CDR2 (germline): GTSNPN, SVGIG (reference sequence). The CDR3 nucleotides are TGTGCCTGGATTCCCGGGGGTGAAAAACTGTTTTTT. This gives the protein CAWIPGGEKLFF.

This clone was detected only once. The CDR3 nucleotides are TGTGCCACCGGGGACAGGGGTAATTCACCCCTCCACTTT. Translated, it gives CATGDRGNSPLHF. V is TRBV27 and J is TRBJ1-6; 10 bases map to TRBD1. V was clipped by 10 bases and J by 6 bases; unmatched bases: 3. The CDR3 is made up of 13 amino acids. Germline V CDR1 and CDR2: MNHEY, SMNVEV (reference sequence).

The chain links TRBV28 to TRBJ1-3, with 9 bases matching TRBD1. The V and J ends lost 3 bases and 3 bases, in that order; junction bases with no gene match: 9. The CDR3 is made up of 17 amino acids. The germline CDR1 and CDR2 sequences are MDHEN and SYDVKM. CDR3 residues: CASSFPAGTGNGNTIYF. CDR3 coding DNA: TGTGCCAGCAGTTTCCCCGCGGGGACAGGGAATGGAAACACCATATATTTT.

The chain carries TRBV9 and TRBJ2-7; 10 bases are shared with TRBD2. Germline CDR1 is SGDLS and CDR2 is YYNGEE. V was clipped by 0 bases and J by 2 bases; unmatched bases: 2. The CDR3 loop spans 15 amino acids. The CDR3 here is CASSVDTSGTYEQYF. The CDR3 region has the DNA TGTGCCAGCAGCGTAGACACTAGCGGGACCTACGAGCAGTACTTC.

The rearrangement joins TRBV10-3 to TRBJ2-2, with TRBD1 matching 7 bases. Germline CDR1 ENHRY, CDR2 SYGVKD. J was trimmed by 4 bases and V by 4 bases; bases with no gene match: 15. The CDR3 spans 18 residues. As DNA, the CDR3 is TGTGCCATCAGTGCGGTGGGACAGCCAGGACAGAGCACCGGGGAGCTGTTTTTT. The encoded protein is CAISAVGQPGQSTGELFF.

The chain is built from TRBV4-1 and TRBJ2-7, with 7 bases fitting TRBD1. In germline, CDR1 is MGHRA, CDR2 YSYEKL. J was trimmed by 2 bases and V by 1 base; bases with no gene match: 5. CDR3 length: 15 residues. CDR3 nucleotide sequence: TGCGCCAGCAGCCAAGGACAGACAGGGCCCTACGAGCAGTACTTC. Its translation: CASSQGQTGPYEQYF.

The chain uses TRBV5-1 and TRBJ2-2; TRBD1 matches at 7 bases. Germline lookup yields CDR1 SGHRS and CDR2 YFSETQ. Trimming took 0 bases from V and 3 from J; bases not matched to a gene: 5. The CDR3 sequence is 16 residues long. The DNA of the CDR3 is TGCGCCAGCAGCTTGGAGGGGGCTAGGGACACCGGGGAGCTGTTTTTT. Encoded protein: CASSLEGARDTGELFF.

This clone was seen once. This chain joins TRBV7-6 and TRBJ1-3; 7 nucleotides align to TRBD1. Losses at the gene ends were 1 base for V and 4 bases for J; bases not matched to a gene: 7. This CDR3 comprises 16 residues. CDR1 and CDR2 from the germline V gene are SGHVS and FNYEAQ. The CDR3 loop is CASSLGRQGIGNTIYF. The CDR3 DNA sequence: TGTGCCAGCAGCTTAGGCAGACAGGGTATCGGAAACACCATATATTTT.

V and J are TRBV28 and TRBJ2-1, with 7 bases matching TRBD1. Trimming removed 5 bases from V and 12 bases from J; junction bases left unmatched: 16. The germline gives CDR1 MDHEN, CDR2 SYDVKM. This CDR3 has 15 residues. Here the CDR3 DNA reads TGTGCCAGCAGTATTGGTCAAGGGGGCGGATTTTGGCAGTTCTTC. Protein sequence: CASSIGQGGGFWQFF. The complete variable domain, with remaining parts taken from reference TRBV28 and TRBJ2-1, reads DVKVTQSSRYLVKRTGEKVFLECVQDMDHENMFWYRQDPGLGLRLIYFSYDVKMKEKGDIPEGYSVSREKKERFSLILESASTNQTSMYLCASSIGQGGGFWQFFGPGTRLTVL.

This chain connects TRBV6-5 to TRBJ2-7, with 10 nucleotides matching TRBD2. The CDR3 has 15 amino acids. J lost 3 bases, V lost 2 bases, and 4 bases had no gene match. Germline V gene sequence: CDR1 MNHEY, CDR2 SVGAGI. CDR3 bases: TGTGCCAGCAGTTACGAACTAGCGGGATTCTACGAGCAGTACTTC. Encoded protein: CASSYELAGFYEQYF.

This rearrangement joins TRBV27 to TRBJ1-4, with a weak D call TRBD1 (5 bases). The CDR3 sequence is 13 residues long. Germline-derived CDR1 and CDR2 are MNHEY and SMNVEV (reference sequence). V was clipped by 2 bases and J by 8 bases, with 9 bases between them. The CDR3 loop is CASSLMGGEKLFF. CDR3 coding DNA: TGTGCCAGCAGTTTAATGGGGGGGGAAAAACTGTTTTTT.